This TCR beta chain was found in a study of blood T cell repertoires in COVID-19. On the study more broadly: Some COVID-19 samples were acute and others convalescent; all came from the United States, Italy and Spain. The analysed material was cDNA or gDNA that came from T cells, B-cell-depleted T cells, or PBMCs.

In the source study's methods: Reference gene primer amplification yielded estimated nucleated cell counts. Only in-frame clones appear in the TCRdb table, and some are missing; sequencing was by immunoSEQ multiplex PCR. For V, J and clone size, that table is used; D and trimming come from the DNA. This sample has about 200,000 clones, with roughly 86% found just once. This clone was observed a single time. This clonotype was sampled from a man aged 35 to 55 with acute COVID-19. Sequences were obtained from PBMCs or T cells enriched from blood (not recorded which).

The CDR3 nucleotides are TGTGCCAGCAGTTCCTCCCTTACAGGGATCGGAGCTTTCTTT. Amino acids: CASSSSLTGIGAFF. The chain carries TRBV28 and TRBJ1-1, with D perhaps matching TRBD1 (6 bases). The CDR3 loop spans 14 amino acids. Germline CDR1 and CDR2: MDHEN and SYDVKM. V lost 4 bases and J lost 10, with 19 bases in between.